One sample yielded the 9 T cell receptor beta chains listed below, sequenced in a study of blood T cell repertoires in COVID-19. Sequencing was performed with immunoSEQ multiplex PCR; in TCRdb, only in-frame clones are kept and a portion is missing. The sample carries about 220,000 clones, 75% to 90% recorded once. Sample: PBMCs or T cells enriched from blood (not recorded which). The receptor source for this set is a woman between 18 and 30 years old in a cohort exposed to, infected with or recovered from COVID-19 (not recorded which).

The chain couples TRBV5-6 to TRBJ1-6; D may be TRBD1 (6 bases). V was shortened by 2 bases and J by 4 bases, with 10 bases between the two germline ends. CDR1 SGHDT and CDR2 YYEEEE come from the germline V gene. The CDR3 length is 15 residues. CDR3 bases: TGTGCCAGCAGCTTACGGACAGCTTATAATTCACCCCTCCACTTT. Translated, it gives CASSLRTAYNSPLHF.

This sequence joins TRBV5-6 and TRBJ1-5, with D possibly TRBD1 on 6 matching bases. CDR3 size: 13 residues. CDR1 and CDR2 (germline): SGHDT, YYEEEE. V lost 2 bases and J lost 6, with 9 bases in between. CDR3 in amino acids: CASSFQGFQPQHF. CDR3 nucleotide sequence: TGTGCCAGCAGCTTCCAGGGGTTTCAGCCCCAGCATTTT. Drawing the rest from reference TRBV5-6 and TRBJ1-5, the complete variable domain is DAGVTQSPTHLIKTRGQQVTLRCSPKSGHDTVSWYQQALGQGPQFIFQYYEEEERQRGNFPDRFSGHQFPNYSSELNVNALLLGDSALYLCASSFQGFQPQHFGDGTRLSIL.

This chain uses TRBV23-1 with TRBJ2-3; D may be TRBD1 (6 bases). TRBV23-1 is assigned to the ORF class and has an uncertain function. The CDR3 length is 17 residues. Trimming removed 0 bases at V and 0 bases at J, with 13 bases between. The CDR3 loop reads CASSQSNQGPSTDTQYF. CDR3 bases: TGCGCCAGCAGTCAATCAAATCAGGGGCCTAGCACAGATACGCAGTATTTT.

This clone was counted between two and nine times. The chain is built from TRBV24-1 and TRBJ1-5; 10 bases line up with TRBD1. CDR1 and CDR2 (germline): KGHDR, SFDVKD. This CDR3 region has 14 residues. After removal of 9 bases from V and 5 bases from J, the junction contained 6 bases not matched to a gene. The CDR3 nucleotides are TGTGCCACCGCGGGGACAGGGGCTTATCAGCCCCAGCATTTT. Translation gives CATAGTGAYQPQHF.

J is TRBJ1-4 and V is TRBV5-4; D unresolved. Trimming removed 0 bases at V and 3 bases at J, with 6 bases between. The CDR3 is 14 amino acids. The germline V gene has CDR1 SGHNT and CDR2 YYREEE (reference sequence). The CDR3 DNA follows: TGTGCCAGCAGCTTGGGGCAAGCTAATGAAAAACTGTTTTTT. This gives the protein CASSLGQANEKLFF.

The chain is built from TRBV10-2 and TRBJ1-1, with TRBD1 identical over 9 bases. V gave up 7 bases and J gave up 4 bases; unmatched junction bases: 4. This CDR3 comprises 13 residues. Germline CDR1 and CDR2: WSHSY and SAAADI. The CDR3 nucleotides read TGCGCCAGCAACAGGGGGCTTGGCACTGAAGCTTTCTTT. Translation gives CASNRGLGTEAFF.

The chain has TRBV6-2 or TRBV6-3 and TRBJ2-1; TRBD2 agrees at 8 bases. The CDR3 covers 16 residues. The ends lost 1 base at V and 2 bases at J; junction bases unmatched: 4. Germline CDR1 reads MNHEY; CDR2 reads SVGEGT. DNA for the CDR3: TGTGCCAGCAGTTACTTCACTAGCGGTGCCTACAATGAGCAGTTCTTC. Encoded protein: CASSYFTSGAYNEQFF.

The chain is built from TRBV9 and TRBJ2-3; D is unresolved. V shed 2 bases and J shed 5 bases, with 12 bases lying between them. Germline V gene sequence: CDR1 SGDLS, CDR2 YYNGEE. The CDR3 contains 14 residues. The CDR3 DNA reads TGTGCCAGCAGCGTCCCCACTAATGGAGATACGCAGTATTTT. It is translated as CASSVPTNGDTQYF.

This chain links TRBV25-1 with TRBJ2-1, with 10 bases aligning to TRBD2. Germline trimming cut 2 bases from V and 5 bases from J; bases unmatched to any gene: 3. Germline CDR1 and CDR2: MGHDK and SYGVNS. The CDR3 is 15 amino acids. CDR3 coding DNA: TGTGCCAGCAGTGAAGTAGCGGGGGGCCACAATGAGCAGTTCTTC. It yields the protein CASSEVAGGHNEQFF.